This record concerns one TCR beta chain sequence. The antigen remains undetermined. The CDR3 length is 14 residues. Trimming took 0 bases from V and 14 from J; bases not matched to a gene: 7. Germline V gives CDR1 LGHDT, CDR2 YNNKEL (reference sequence). This entry comes from a study of T cells in Graves' hyperthyroidism and ophthalmopathy. General study results and limits: Most thyroid clonotypes expanded above 0.001 were also detected in blood.

Authors of the study amplified TCR beta CDR3 regions from RNA transcripts. RT-PCR in the first round (using the HTBI primer set) targeted the TCR CDR3. In TCRdb, the multiplex PCR reads were re-called with MiXCR into one record per CDR3 protein. Of under 450,000 distinct CDR3 sequences listed, 13% are singletons. The sequencing input was blood. V and J are TRBV3-1 and TRBJ1-6; 7 bases align to TRBD1. This TCR was sampled from a man aged 25 to 45 with Graves' hyperthyroidism that later progressed to Graves' ophthalmopathy. CDR3 bases: TGTGCCAGCAGCCAAGAGGCAGGGGGTAGGACCCTCCACTTT. Its translation is CASSQEAGGRTLHF. The full variable domain, rest sourced from reference TRBV3-1 and TRBJ1-6, is DTAVSQTPKYLVTQMGNDKSIKCEQNLGHDTMYWYKQDSKKFLKIMFSYNNKELIINETVPNRFSPKSPDKAHLNLHINSLELGDSAVYFCASSQEAGGRTLHFGNGTRLTVT.